This T cell receptor beta chain was retrieved from a study of T cell responses to AZD1222 COVID-19 vaccine. Notes on the study in general: Spike-specific TCR breadth and depth grew following two AZD1222 doses.

For this clone: Its antigen is undetermined.

The CDR3 totals 15 residues. V was pared by 2 bases and J by 0 bases, with 8 bases between. The germline V gene encodes CDR1 MDHEN and CDR2 SYDVKM. Libraries were prepared by immunoSEQ multiplex PCR; TCRdb keeps only in-frame clonotypes and omits some of them. The sample lists around 100,000 clones; 75% to 95% were seen once. Specimen: peripheral blood, collected on day 0 of AZD1222 vaccination. The source is an adult in good health. The genes are TRBV28 and TRBJ1-3, with D hard to call. In DNA form, the CDR3 reads TGTGCCAGCAGTTTAACCGGTTCCTCTGGAAACACCATATATTTT. Translated: CASSLTGSSGNTIYF. Full variable domain (remainder filled in from reference TRBV28 and TRBJ1-3): DVKVTQSSRYLVKRTGEKVFLECVQDMDHENMFWYRQDPGLGLRLIYFSYDVKMKEKGDIPEGYSVSREKKERFSLILESASTNQTSMYLCASSLTGSSGNTIYFGEGSWLTVV.